This is a list of T cell receptor beta chains from one sample in a study of T cell responses to AZD1222 COVID-19 vaccine. TCRdb's table, derived via immunoSEQ multiplex PCR, lists solely in-frame clones and lacks some. The table lists some 120,000 clones, around 90% of them singletons. Sequenced here: peripheral blood, sampled on day 0 of AZD1222 vaccination. All receptors derive from an adult in good health. CDR3s include the opening cysteine and the closing phenylalanine or tryptophan. The D gene is left open where the match is weak. Size values are once, few and many counts, or a class for expanded clones, and some rows have none.

>TRBD2|.|TRBV6-5|TRBJ2-7
TGTGCCAGCAGCCCGCTAGCGGGGTACGAGCAGTACTTC
CASSPLAGYEQYF
>.|.|TRBV25-1|TRBJ1-1
TGTGCCAGCAGTGAATTATGGGGTGAAGCTTTCTTT
CASSELWGEAFF
>TRBD2|.|TRBV9|TRBJ2-1
TGTGCCAGCAGCGTCGGGACTAGCGGGAATCTCTACAATGAGCAGTTCTTC
CASSVGTSGNLYNEQFF
>.|once|TRBV18|TRBJ2-1
TGTGCCAGCTCACCATCGGGACAAGTCTACAATGAGCAGTTCTTC
CASSPSGQVYNEQFF
>TRBD1|once|TRBV18|TRBJ1-5
TGTGCCAGCTCACCACCGATGGGACAGAACAATCAGCCCCAGCATTTT
CASSPPMGQNNQPQHF
>TRBD1|.|TRBV28|TRBJ1-6
TGTGCCAGCAGTTTGGCCCGGACAGGGGAATCACCCCTCCACTTT
CASSLARTGESPLHF
>.|.|TRBV10-3|TRBJ1-4
TGTGCCATCAGTGAGTCCGGGGTCCCCTCAAGGGAAAAACTGTTTTTT
CAISESGVPSREKLFF
>.|.|TRBV9|TRBJ1-2
TGTGCCAGCAGCGTAGACTTGACAGGAATATATGGCTACACCTTC
CASSVDLTGIYGYTF
>.|once|TRBV30|TRBJ2-1
TGTGCCTGGAGTGTGGGTGGAAGTGAGCAGTTCTTC
CAWSVGGSEQFF
>TRBD1|.|TRBV28|TRBJ1-1
TGTGCCAGCAGTTCCCTACAGGGGGAAGCTTTCTTT
CASSSLQGEAFF
>.|.|TRBV7-2|TRBJ1-4
TGTGCCAGCAGCTTAGCCGACGTTGGCTATCCGGTGTTTTTT
CASSLADVGYPVFF
>TRBD1|.|TRBV2|TRBJ1-3
TGTGCCAGCAGTGATTTGGACAGGGCTGGAAACACCATATATTTT
CASSDLDRAGNTIYF
>.|.|TRBV6-5|TRBJ1-2
TGTGCCAGCACCGGGACATCCACTAACTATGGCTACACCTTC
CASTGTSTNYGYTF
>TRBD1|.|TRBV4-1|TRBJ1-5
TGCGCCAGTGAACAGGGGGCGAGCAATCAGCCCCAGCATTTT
CASEQGASNQPQHF
>.|few|TRBV27|TRBJ1-6
TGTGCCAGCAGTTTAGGCGGACGATCTAATTCACCCCTCCACTTT
CASSLGGRSNSPLHF
>TRBD2|.|TRBV24-1|TRBJ2-1
TGTGCCACCAGTGACCGATTCGGACTAGTAAGCTCCTACAATGAGCAGTTCTTC
CATSDRFGLVSSYNEQFF
>.|.|TRBV4-3|TRBJ2-7
TGCGCCAGCAGCCGATCCGGCTTGTCTTCGGGGGGCGAGAGCTACGAGCAGTACTTC
CASSRSGLSSGGESYEQYF
>.|.|TRBV25-1|TRBJ1-1
TGTGCCAGCAGGACAGGATACACTGAAGCTTTCTTT
CASRTGYTEAFF
>TRBD1|.|TRBV6-1|TRBJ1-6
TGTGCCAGCAGTGAGAGACAGGGAGAGAATTCACCCCTCCACTTT
CASSERQGENSPLHF
>TRBD1|once|TRBV29-1|TRBJ1-1
TGCAGCGTATCGGGACAGGGTAGAACTGAAGCTTTCTTT
CSVSGQGRTEAFF
>TRBD1|.|TRBV7-9|TRBJ1-1
TGTGCCAGCAGGTCGGGGACAGGGTGGTCTGAAGCTTTCTTT
CASRSGTGWSEAFF
>.|.|TRBV7-9|TRBJ1-1
TGTGCCAGCAGCTCAAGCGTCAACTATGGGAACACTGAAGCTTTCTTT
CASSSSVNYGNTEAFF